What follows are 10 T cell receptor beta chains derived from one specimen sequenced in a study of blood T cell repertoires in COVID-19. Data came from immunoSEQ multiplex PCR; TCRdb stores just in-frame clones and leaves some out. The table includes about 53,000 clones, around 80% detected once. The sample consisted of peripheral blood. These receptors all stem from a human donor in a cohort sampled during active COVID-19.

The V gene is TRBV15, the J gene TRBJ2-5; D not resolved. V lost 0 bases and J 5 bases, leaving 13 bases between the germline ends. In germline, CDR1 is LNHNV, CDR2 YYDKDF (reference sequence). The CDR3 has 15 amino acids. CDR3 protein: CATSRDFTARETQYF. The DNA for the CDR3 is TGTGCCACCAGCAGAGATTTCACAGCTCGGGAGACCCAGTACTTC.

This chain connects TRBV9 to TRBJ2-1, with unresolved D. The CDR3 contains 16 residues. Germline CDR1 SGDLS, CDR2 YYNGEE. Trimming cost V 0 bases and J 0 bases, with 10 bases left between them. The CDR3 loop reads CASSVAMGTSYNEQFF. Here the CDR3 DNA reads TGTGCCAGCAGCGTAGCAATGGGCACCTCCTACAATGAGCAGTTCTTC.

V is TRBV25-1 and J is TRBJ2-7; 9 bases align to TRBD1. There are 14 residues in the CDR3. The V gene's germline CDR1 is MGHDK and CDR2 SYGVNS. Trimming cost V 4 bases and J 3 bases; bases outside gene matches: 4. The CDR3, as DNA: TGTGCCAGCAGTGGGGGACAGGGAGTCTACGAGCAGTACTTC. Protein sequence: CASSGGQGVYEQYF.

The chain combines TRBV6-1 with TRBJ2-5; 11 positions match TRBD2. Germline trimming cut 5 bases from V and 2 bases from J; bases unmatched to any gene: 4. This CDR3 is built from 15 residues. Germline CDR1 reads MNHNS; CDR2 reads SASEGT. Here the CDR3 DNA reads TGTGCCAGCAGTTCAAGGACTAGCGGGCAAGAGACCCAGTACTTC. Its protein product is CASSSRTSGQETQYF.

The count of this clone is one. The genes are TRBV28 and TRBJ1-4; TRBD1 agrees at 7 bases. Germline loops: CDR1 MDHEN, CDR2 SYDVKM. V shed 8 bases, J shed 8 bases, and the junction held 8 bases outside the gene matches. The CDR3 covers 13 residues. CDR3 sequence: CASGTGDGEKLFF. The CDR3 DNA is TGTGCCAGCGGCACAGGGGATGGAGAAAAACTGTTTTTT.

CDR3 nucleotides: TGTGCCAGCAGTGACCGGGTTGGAGAAAAACTGTTTTTT. It codes for CASSDRVGEKLFF. The rearrangement links TRBV2 to TRBJ1-4; no clear D. The CDR3 runs 13 residues. The V end lost 3 bases, the J end lost 8 bases, and 10 bases lay between the germline ends. Germline V CDR1 and CDR2: SNHLY, FYNNEI.

V and J are TRBV18 and TRBJ2-6; a weak D match, TRBD1 (7 bases). From germline, CDR1 is KGHSH and CDR2 LQKENI. With 3 bases removed from V and 12 bases from J, the gap between germline ends came to 12 bases. The CDR3 is 13 residues long. The DNA of the CDR3 is TGTGCCAGCTCACCTGGAGGGACAGTCGTCCTGACTTTC. Translation gives CASSPGGTVVLTF.

The rearrangement links TRBV7-2 to TRBJ2-1; 8 positions match TRBD1. The CDR3 contains 14 residues. V was pared by 5 bases and J by 9 bases, with 9 bases of the junction left unmatched. Germline values: CDR1 SGHTA, CDR2 FQGNSA. The CDR3 spells CASSPDRVRGEQFF. In DNA form, the CDR3 reads TGTGCCAGCAGCCCGGACAGGGTTCGGGGTGAGCAGTTCTTC.

The chain couples TRBV11-3 to TRBJ2-7; D unresolved. This CDR3 has 13 amino acids. Germline CDR1 reads SGHNT; CDR2 reads YENEEA. V was trimmed by 5 bases and J by 2 bases, leaving 10 bases between them. CDR3 region: CASSPKSAYEQYF. The CDR3 DNA follows: TGTGCCAGCAGCCCTAAATCGGCCTACGAGCAGTACTTC.

This chain uses TRBV7-9 with TRBJ1-1; possibly TRBD1 for D (6 bases). The V end was cut by 8 bases, the J end by 5 bases, with 15 bases between. Germline loops: CDR1 SEHNR, CDR2 FQNEAQ (reference sequence). The CDR3 is 13 residues long. CDR3 amino acids: CASHHRVATEAFF. CDR3 coding DNA: TGTGCCAGCCACCACAGGGTCGCGACTGAAGCTTTCTTT. Based on the CDR3 plus reference TRBV7-9 and TRBJ1-1, the full variable domain is DTGVSQNPRHKITKRGQNVTFRCDPISEHNRLYWYRQTLGQGPEFLTYFQNEAQLEKSRLLSDRFSAERPKGSFSTLEIQRTEQGDSAMYLCASHHRVATEAFFGQGTRLTVV.